These T cell receptor beta chains were read from a single sample in a study of T cell changes during pregnancy in multiple sclerosis. Measured with immunoSEQ multiplex PCR; TCRdb has only the in-frame clones, and not every one. The sample includes about 59,000 clones, over 90% of them seen just once. This specimen consisted of CD8+ T cells from peripheral blood mononuclear cells, obtained in the third trimester of pregnancy. These TCRs come from a female donor with multiple sclerosis, enrolled in a pregnancy study. Both conserved end residues are part of each CDR3. A D gene is named only where the DNA matches it firmly. The size field is filled for only some rows; it gives once, few, many or a size class.

size: NA; V: TRBV19; J: TRBJ2-7; D: TRBD2; DNA: TGTGCCAGTAGTATGGCTAGCGGGAGTTACGAGCAGTACTTC; CDR3: CASSMASGSYEQYF
size: once; V: TRBV2; J: TRBJ2-3; D: NA; DNA: TGTGCCAGCAGTGAAATCCCCAGTTCCCCAGATACGCAGTATTTT; CDR3: CASSEIPSSPDTQYF
size: NA; V: TRBV28; J: TRBJ2-7; D: TRBD1; DNA: TGTGCCAGCAGTCCAAGACAGGGGGCCTACGAGCAGTACTTC; CDR3: CASSPRQGAYEQYF
size: NA; V: TRBV4-1; J: TRBJ2-2; D: TRBD2; DNA: TGCGCCAGCAGCCAACTAGCGGGACATACCGGGGAGCTGTTTTTT; CDR3: CASSQLAGHTGELFF
size: NA; V: TRBV5-8; J: TRBJ1-2; D: NA; DNA: TGTGCCAGCAGCTTGTACACAAACGGCTACACCTTC; CDR3: CASSLYTNGYTF
size: NA; V: TRBV19; J: TRBJ1-5; D: NA; DNA: TGTGCCAGTAGTATTGGGGGGAAATGGCAGCCCCAGCATTTT; CDR3: CASSIGGKWQPQHF
size: NA; V: TRBV5-1; J: TRBJ2-7; D: NA; DNA: TGCGCCAGCAGCTTAGAGCGGACCTACGAGCAGTACTTC; CDR3: CASSLERTYEQYF
size: NA; V: TRBV10-1; J: TRBJ1-4; D: NA; DNA: TGCGCCAGCAGTGTTCAGGGCAATGAAAAACTGTTTTTT; CDR3: CASSVQGNEKLFF
size: NA; V: TRBV10-2; J: TRBJ2-7; D: TRBD2; DNA: TGCGCCAGCAGTGTCTCGGGGGGAGGGAACCCCTACGAGCAGTACTTC; CDR3: CASSVSGGGNPYEQYF
size: NA; V: TRBV10-3; J: TRBJ1-2; D: NA; DNA: TGTGCCATCAGCCCCGGAACAGACCCTAACTATGGCTACACCTTC; CDR3: CAISPGTDPNYGYTF
size: NA; V: TRBV5-1; J: TRBJ2-7; D: NA; DNA: TGCGCCAGCAGTCCCGGACTAGGGGGCTCCTACGAGCAGTACTTC; CDR3: CASSPGLGGSYEQYF
size: NA; V: TRBV5-1; J: TRBJ2-1; D: NA; DNA: TGCGCCAGCAGCTACAGGGTTAATGAGCAGTTCTTC; CDR3: CASSYRVNEQFF
size: NA; V: TRBV4-1; J: TRBJ1-2; D: NA; DNA: TGCGCCAGCAGCCAATTACAGGGAGCTAGGGGCTACACCTTC; CDR3: CASSQLQGARGYTF
size: NA; V: TRBV13; J: TRBJ2-3; D: TRBD2; DNA: TGTGCCAGCAGCCTAACCCTAGCGGAACCAGATACGCAGTATTTT; CDR3: CASSLTLAEPDTQYF
size: NA; V: TRBV7-3; J: TRBJ2-7; D: TRBD1; DNA: TGTGCCAGCAGCCTTCATCACCGGGACAGGGAGTCCCACTACGAGCAGTACTTC; CDR3: CASSLHHRDRESHYEQYF
size: NA; V: TRBV5-6; J: TRBJ1-1; D: NA; DNA: TGTGCCAGCAGTCATGCCCGCTCGGGGTACACTGAAGCTTTCTTT; CDR3: CASSHARSGYTEAFF
size: NA; V: TRBV2; J: TRBJ1-1; D: TRBD1; DNA: TGTGCCAGCAGTGAATCGCCGGACAGGGTTTCTGAAGCTTTCTTT; CDR3: CASSESPDRVSEAFF
size: few; V: TRBV29-1; J: TRBJ1-2; D: NA; DNA: TGCAGCGTGAGATCGACAGATTACTATGGCTACACCTTC; CDR3: CSVRSTDYYGYTF
size: NA; V: TRBV4-1; J: TRBJ1-2; D: TRBD1; DNA: TGCGCCAGCAGCCAAGGGGACAGGGGAATGGGCTACACCTTC; CDR3: CASSQGDRGMGYTF
size: NA; V: TRBV19; J: TRBJ1-2; D: NA; DNA: TGTGCCAGTATGAGCTCGTTACGTCCTAACTATGGCTACACCTTC; CDR3: CASMSSLRPNYGYTF